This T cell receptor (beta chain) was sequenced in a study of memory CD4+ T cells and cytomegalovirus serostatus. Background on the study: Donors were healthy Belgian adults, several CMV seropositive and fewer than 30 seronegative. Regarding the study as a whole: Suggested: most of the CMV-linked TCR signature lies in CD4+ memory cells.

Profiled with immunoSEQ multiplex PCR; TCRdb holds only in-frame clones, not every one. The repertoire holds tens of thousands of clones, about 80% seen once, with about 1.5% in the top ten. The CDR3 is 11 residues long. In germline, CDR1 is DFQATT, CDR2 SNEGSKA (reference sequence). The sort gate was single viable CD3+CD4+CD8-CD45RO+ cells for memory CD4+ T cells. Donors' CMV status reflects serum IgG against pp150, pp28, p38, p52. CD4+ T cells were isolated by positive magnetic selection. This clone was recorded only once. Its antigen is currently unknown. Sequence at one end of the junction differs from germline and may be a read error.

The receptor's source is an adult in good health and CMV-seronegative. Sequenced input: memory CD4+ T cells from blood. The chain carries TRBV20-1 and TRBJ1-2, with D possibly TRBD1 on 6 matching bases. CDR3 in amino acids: CSASHREGAHF. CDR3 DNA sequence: TGCAGTGCTAGCCACAGGGAGGGAGCACACTTC.